What follows describes a single T cell receptor (beta chain). No antigen is known for it. The record originates from a study of cytomegalovirus exposure and HLA in healthy donors. General study findings and limits: As a later analysis showed, a missense DCLRE1C variant was linked to trimming of TCR beta V- and J-genes. Across donors, presence/absence analyses took sequencing depth to be roughly uniform. In the analysis, some V segments, TRBV6-2 and TRBV6-3 included, were excluded as indistinguishable.

The primer mix had 60 Vbeta and 13 Jbeta primers. TCRdb's table, derived via immunoSEQ multiplex PCR, lists solely in-frame clones and lacks some. This table holds about 63,000 clones, more than 80% found once. The CDR3 has 15 amino acids. Germline CDR1 is MNHEY and CDR2 is SMNVEV (reference sequence). The junction had 5 bases not matched to a gene; V was cut back by 3 bases and J by 3 bases. Healthy individuals who donated bone marrow served as the donors. The sequence came from a woman aged 25 to 45 in good health and CMV-seropositive. Sequencing was done on a sample of PBMCs. V gene TRBV27 combines with J gene TRBJ2-1; 7 nucleotides line up with TRBD2. The CDR3 DNA follows: TGTGCCAGCAGTTTTGCGGGAGACTTCTACAATGAGCAGTTCTTC. It specifies CASSFAGDFYNEQFF.